The rows below give T cell receptor beta chains drawn from one sample of a study of CD8+ T cells in alopecia areata. Using immunoSEQ multiplex PCR, the repertoire was profiled, and TCRdb retains in-frame clones only, with some absent. The sample lists more than 90,000 clones; roughly two fifths were seen once. The sequenced material came from CD4+ T cells sorted from blood. The receptors come from a human donor with alopecia areata. Each CDR3 is given with its conserved first and last residue. D genes are given only for firm matches. Clone size is shown for a subset of rows, as once, few, many or a class of expanded clone.

>TRBV30|NA|NA|TRBJ2-4
CAWRVPGAKNIQYF
TGTGCCTGGAGAGTCCCGGGGGCCAAAAACATTCAGTACTTC
>TRBV27|TRBD2|NA|TRBJ2-7
CASRGLAGVEQYF
TGTGCCAGCAGGGGACTAGCGGGCGTCGAGCAGTACTTC
>TRBV30|TRBD2|NA|TRBJ2-1
CAWSVGTSPSNEQFF
TGTGCCTGGAGTGTAGGGACTAGCCCTAGTAATGAGCAGTTCTTC
>TRBV30|TRBD2|NA|TRBJ2-1
CAWSHAGTSVYNEQFF
TGTGCCTGGAGCCACGCCGGGACTAGCGTCTACAATGAGCAGTTCTTC
>TRBV29-1|NA|few|TRBJ2-7
CSVFPTSSYEQYF
TGCAGCGTCTTCCCTACGAGCTCCTACGAGCAGTACTTC
>TRBV5-1|TRBD1|few|TRBJ2-1
CASSSGQGPYNEQFF
TGCGCCAGCAGCTCCGGACAGGGGCCCTACAATGAGCAGTTCTTC
>TRBV5-4|TRBD2|NA|TRBJ2-1
CASSPGGGPSYNEQFF
TGTGCCAGCAGCCCCGGCGGGGGGCCATCCTACAATGAGCAGTTCTTC
>TRBV29-1|NA|NA|TRBJ1-1
CSAIRGMNTEAFF
TGCAGCGCGATCAGGGGAATGAACACTGAAGCTTTCTTT
>TRBV28|NA|many|TRBJ2-7
CASSGSRAEGTSYEQYF
TGTGCCAGCAGTGGATCACGAGCGGAGGGTACCTCCTACGAGCAGTACTTC
>TRBV9|NA|NA|TRBJ2-2
CASSVGQVQTGELFF
TGTGCCAGCAGCGTAGGACAGGTCCAAACCGGGGAGCTGTTTTTT
>TRBV7-9|NA|NA|TRBJ1-1
CASSQSFRTANTEAFF
TGTGCCAGCAGCCAATCATTCCGGACAGCAAACACTGAAGCTTTCTTT
>TRBV30|NA|many|TRBJ2-2
CAWASVTGELFF
TGTGCCTGGGCCAGCGTCACCGGGGAGCTGTTTTTT
>TRBV5-4|TRBD2|few|TRBJ2-3
CASSLRAGGRTDTQYF
TGTGCCAGCAGCTTGAGAGCGGGGGGCCGCACAGATACGCAGTATTTT
>TRBV28|NA|NA|TRBJ1-5
CASSLITGVEQPQHF
TGTGCCAGCAGCCTTATTACAGGCGTGGAACAGCCCCAGCATTTT
>TRBV29-1|TRBD1|NA|TRBJ2-7
CSVVNQRQGGEQYF
TGCAGCGTTGTTAACCAGCGACAGGGTGGCGAGCAGTACTTC
>TRBV2|NA|NA|TRBJ2-1
CASRGGTTPYNEQFF
TGTGCCAGCAGGGGGGGGACAACCCCCTACAATGAGCAGTTCTTC
>TRBV28|NA|NA|TRBJ2-2
CASSSVSGELFF
TGTGCCAGCAGTTCGGTGTCCGGGGAGCTGTTTTTT
>TRBV29-1|TRBD1|NA|TRBJ1-2
CSVENRDRDLYGYTF
TGCAGCGTTGAAAACCGGGACAGGGACCTCTATGGCTACACCTTC
>TRBV5-1|TRBD2|NA|TRBJ2-7
CASSLPGGDEQYF
TGCGCCAGCAGTCTCCCCGGGGGGGACGAGCAGTACTTC
>TRBV5-1|NA|NA|TRBJ2-7
CASGTDSGSYEQYF
TGCGCCAGCGGTACGGACTCGGGCTCCTACGAGCAGTACTTC
>TRBV29-1|TRBD2|NA|TRBJ2-3
CSVGGLAGGPGTDTQYF
TGCAGCGTCGGAGGGCTAGCGGGGGGGCCGGGCACAGATACGCAGTATTTT
>TRBV18|NA|NA|TRBJ2-5
CASSPPAGLWQETQYF
TGTGCCAGCTCACCACCGGCAGGGCTTTGGCAAGAGACCCAGTACTTC
>TRBV30|NA|NA|TRBJ2-5
CAWAQNLGGRGTQYF
TGTGCCTGGGCCCAGAACTTGGGAGGCAGGGGGACCCAGTACTTC
>TRBV7-2|NA|few|TRBJ2-5
CASSLQETQYF
TGTGCCAGCAGCTTACAAGAGACCCAGTACTTC
>TRBV6-6|NA|once|TRBJ2-7
CASSDRPYEQYF
TGTGCCAGCAGTGACAGGCCCTACGAGCAGTACTTC
>TRBV29-1|TRBD1|NA|TRBJ1-2
CSVGQGYGYTF
TGCAGCGTTGGACAGGGTTATGGCTACACCTTC
>TRBV6-5|NA|NA|TRBJ1-1
CASRYQGGTEAFF
TGTGCCAGCAGGTATCAGGGAGGCACTGAAGCTTTCTTT
>TRBV29-1|NA|few|TRBJ1-1
CSVGETRGTEAFF
TGCAGCGTTGGGGAAACCCGGGGGACAGAAGCTTTCTTT
>TRBV5-6|NA|few|TRBJ2-2
CASSWNTGELFF
TGTGCCAGCAGCTGGAACACCGGGGAGCTGTTTTTT
>TRBV4-3|TRBD2|NA|TRBJ2-7
CASSQEVAGVEEQYF
TGCGCCAGCAGCCAAGAAGTAGCGGGAGTAGAAGAGCAGTACTTC
>TRBV28|NA|few|TRBJ2-2
CASSPPNTGELFF
TGTGCCAGCAGTCCCCCCAACACCGGGGAGCTGTTTTTT
>TRBV27|NA|NA|TRBJ1-1
CASSSPHGATEAFF
TGTGCCAGCAGTTCCCCCCACGGGGCCACTGAAGCTTTCTTT